This T cell receptor beta chain appears in the sequencing data of a study of control samples from healthy donors and cancer patients. From germline, CDR1 is MGHDK and CDR2 SYGVNS. V shed 3 bases, J shed 7 bases, and the junction held 10 bases outside the gene matches. This CDR3 region has 16 residues. Method: immunoSEQ multiplex PCR; TCRdb's copy keeps in-frame clones and lacks some. The sample lists about 120,000 clones, approximately 90% occurring once. This clonotype was obtained from an older woman in good health. The V call is TRBV25-1, the J call TRBJ1-1; 11 nucleotides agree with TRBD1. Sequencing was done on a sample of blood. In DNA, the CDR3 is TGTGCCAGCAGTGATGGACAGGGGGCGAATATAGGTGAAGCTTTCTTT. Translating it yields CASSDGQGANIGEAFF.